The entry below gives a single TCR beta chain sequence along with its context. No antigen is known for it. These data originate in a study of shared clonotypes between healthy human individuals. Study-wide results and limits: Shared clonotypes across all four donors exceeded non-shared ones in generation probability. Several donors had around 5% of their naive CD4 clonotypes in common.

Assay used: immunoSEQ multiplex PCR; TCRdb lists only in-frame clones, some missing. The sample includes millions of clones, 85% to 95% of them seen just once. Sequencing used naive CD4+ T cells sorted from blood. Subset meaning: CD45RA+ positively selected. The receptor was derived from a man aged 18 to 30 in good health.

CDR3 residues: CARTANEQFF. The CDR3 DNA follows: TGTGCCAGAACCGCGAATGAGCAGTTCTTC. The chain has TRBV21-1 and TRBJ2-1; no check of the table's D call, TRBD2, against the DNA was made. TRBV21-1 is flagged as a pseudogene. CDR3 size: 10 residues.